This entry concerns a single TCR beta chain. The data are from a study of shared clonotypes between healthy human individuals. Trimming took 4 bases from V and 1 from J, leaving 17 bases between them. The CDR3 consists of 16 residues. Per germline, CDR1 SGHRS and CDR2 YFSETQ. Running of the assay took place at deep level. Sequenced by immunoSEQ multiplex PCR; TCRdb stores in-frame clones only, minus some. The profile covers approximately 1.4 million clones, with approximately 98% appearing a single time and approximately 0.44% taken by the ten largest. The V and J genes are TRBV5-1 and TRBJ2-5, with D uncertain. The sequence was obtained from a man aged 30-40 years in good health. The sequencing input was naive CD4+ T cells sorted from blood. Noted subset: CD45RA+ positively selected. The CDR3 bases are TGCGCCAGCAGCCCGGGCCGTGGAATGGGCCAAGAGACCCAGTACTTC. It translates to CASSPGRGMGQETQYF.